The 31 T cell receptor beta chains below were found in one sample sequenced in a study of shared clonotypes between healthy human individuals. Some clones are missing from TCRdb's copy, which holds only in-frame ones; the method was immunoSEQ multiplex PCR. The profile shows approximately 100,000 clones, around 64% of them singletons. Sequenced input: memory CD8+ T cells sorted from blood. Regarding subset: CD45RO+ cells pooled with CCR7-negative TemRA cells. Every receptor here comes from a woman in her 30s in good health.

This clone turned up a few times. The sample has other DNA sequences that encode this CDR3 too. The chain recombines TRBV7-9 with TRBJ2-7; D gene uncertain. The V gene's germline CDR1 is SEHNR and CDR2 FQNEAQ (reference sequence). V dropped 2 bases and J dropped 1 base, with 0 bases sitting between them. CDR3 size: 11 residues. The CDR3 region is CASSLSYEQYF. The CDR3, as DNA: TGTGCCAGCAGCTTATCCTACGAGCAGTACTTC.

This sequence joins TRBV6-4 and TRBJ2-3, with 9 nucleotides matching TRBD2. This CDR3 is 15 amino acids long. V shed 4 bases and J 0 bases; nucleotides not matched to a gene: 2. CDR1 and CDR2 from the germline V gene are MRHNA and SNTAGT. The CDR3 sequence is CASSVTSGSTDTQYF. The CDR3 DNA follows: TGTGCCAGCAGTGTGACTAGCGGAAGCACAGATACGCAGTATTTT.

Ten or more counts support this clone. In DNA, the CDR3 is TGCAGCGTTGGCACAGGGGACTTTGGAGAGCAGTACTTC. Translated, it gives CSVGTGDFGEQYF. The chain links TRBV29-1 to TRBJ2-7, with TRBD1 as a possible D gene (7 bases). The CDR3 contains 13 residues. Trimming removed 4 bases from V and 7 bases from J, with 17 bases in between. Per germline, CDR1 SQVTM and CDR2 ANQGSEA.

This clone was seen repeatedly, ten times or more. The V call is TRBV10-3, the J call TRBJ2-7; 7 bases line up with TRBD1. The CDR3 spans 16 residues. Germline lookup yields CDR1 ENHRY and CDR2 SYGVKD. The ends lost 3 bases at V and 3 bases at J; junction bases unmatched: 11. In DNA form, the CDR3 reads TGTGCCATCAGTGACCCGACAGGGACGACCCACTACGAGCAGTACTTC. Amino acids: CAISDPTGTTHYEQYF.

The chain employs TRBV7-2 and TRBJ2-7; maybe TRBD2 (6 bases). Germline CDR1 SGHTA, CDR2 FQGNSA. Trimming took 6 bases from V and 6 from J, leaving 21 bases between them. This CDR3 region has 15 residues. The CDR3 region has the DNA TGTGCCAGCAGTCAAATTTCGGGAGTAGCGGCCGAGCAGTACTTC. It codes for CASSQISGVAAEQYF.

V usage is TRBV2 and J usage is TRBJ2-1; D not certain. V was clipped by 6 bases and J by 0 bases, with 15 bases between them. Germline V gene lookup returns CDR1 SNHLY and CDR2 FYNNEI. This CDR3 region has 16 residues. The CDR3, as DNA: TGTGCCAGCAGGAAGAACGCCGTTAGCTCCTACAATGAGCAGTTCTTC. Translation gives CASRKNAVSSYNEQFF.

The chain carries TRBV6-1 and TRBJ2-7; D uncertain. V was cut by 10 bases and J by 0 bases, with 10 bases left in between. Germline values: CDR1 MNHNS, CDR2 SASEGT. The CDR3 runs 12 residues. The CDR3 protein is CATFTSSYEQYF. In nucleotides, the CDR3 is TGTGCCACCTTTACGAGCTCCTACGAGCAGTACTTC.

The chain recombines TRBV7-2 with TRBJ2-5; D remains unclear. The V gene lost 6 bases and the J gene lost 4 bases, with 18 bases spanning the gap. In germline, CDR1 is SGHTA, CDR2 FQGNSA. This CDR3 has 15 residues. CDR3 nucleotide sequence: TGTGCCAGCAGTTTCTCATGGTACGACGGAGAGACCCAGTACTTC. Its protein is CASSFSWYDGETQYF.

The CDR3, as DNA: TGCGCCAGCAGCCAAAGAGGAGCGGGACTCGTCTACGAGCAGTACTTC. Translating it yields CASSQRGAGLVYEQYF. The V gene is TRBV4-1, the J gene TRBJ2-7, with TRBD2 matching over 7 bases. The CDR3 is 16 amino acids. V gave up 2 bases and J gave up 3 bases; unmatched junction bases: 10. Germline CDR1 reads MGHRA; CDR2 reads YSYEKL.

This clone was observed a handful of times. The chain carries TRBV7-5 and TRBJ2-7; the DNA was not used to check the table's D call, TRBD2. TRBV7-5 is assigned pseudogene status. This CDR3 comprises 11 residues. The DNA for the CDR3 is TGTGTCAGAAGCCCCGGGGGCGAGCAGTACTTC. The encoded protein is CVRSPGGEQYF.

The chain joins TRBV2 to TRBJ2-2, with D hard to call. Trimming cost V 7 bases and J 0 bases, with 9 bases left between them. CDR1 and CDR2 (germline): SNHLY, FYNNEI. The CDR3 is made up of 14 amino acids. The CDR3 nucleotides read TGTGCCAGCATACCACTCGCGAACACCGGGGAGCTGTTTTTT. Translation gives CASIPLANTGELFF.

This clone was found a few times. The CDR3 coding sequence is TGTGCCACCCTACTCGGGATGAACACTGAAGCTTTCTTT. It is translated as CATLLGMNTEAFF. The chain has TRBV28 and TRBJ1-1; D gene unclear. Trimming removed 10 bases at V and 0 bases at J, with 12 bases between. The CDR3 covers 13 residues. The germline V gene encodes CDR1 MDHEN and CDR2 SYDVKM. The entire variable domain, with the rest obtained from reference TRBV28 and TRBJ1-1, is as follows: DVKVTQSSRYLVKRTGEKVFLECVQDMDHENMFWYRQDPGLGLRLIYFSYDVKMKEKGDIPEGYSVSREKKERFSLILESASTNQTSMYLCATLLGMNTEAFFGQGTRLTVV.

The chain couples TRBV2 to TRBJ2-7; D unresolved. The CDR3 has 14 residues. V was trimmed by 6 bases and J by 6 bases, leaving 18 bases between them. Germline lookup yields CDR1 SNHLY and CDR2 FYNNEI. The CDR3, as DNA: TGTGCCAGCAGACCCGGTGGCAGTCCCCTCGAGCAGTACTTC. Translated: CASRPGGSPLEQYF.

This clone came up a few times. The rearrangement uses TRBV15 and TRBJ2-2; D is uncertain. Germline loops: CDR1 LNHNV, CDR2 YYDKDF (reference sequence). This CDR3 contains 13 residues. Trimming pared 3 bases from V and 7 bases from J, leaving 9 bases between. CDR3: CATSSPFIGELFF. In nucleotides, the CDR3 is TGTGCCACCAGCAGCCCCTTTATCGGGGAGCTGTTTTTT.

The chain employs TRBV7-9 and TRBJ1-2; no clear D. The CDR3 covers 16 residues. CDR1 is SEHNR and CDR2 is FQNEAQ in the germline V gene (reference sequence). With 0 bases removed from V and 0 bases from J, the gap between germline ends came to 11 bases. CDR3 protein: CASSLALMAANYGYTF. In DNA form, the CDR3 reads TGTGCCAGCAGCTTAGCGCTGATGGCAGCTAACTATGGCTACACCTTC.

The chain combines TRBV28 with TRBJ1-2; 7 positions match TRBD1. The CDR3 covers 17 residues. V shed 0 bases, J shed 8 bases, and the junction held 15 bases outside the gene matches. The germline CDR1 and CDR2 sequences are MDHEN and SYDVKM. CDR3 loop: CASSLWDLDRAERGYTF. DNA for the CDR3: TGTGCCAGCAGTTTATGGGATCTCGACAGGGCGGAGCGGGGCTACACCTTC.

The V call is TRBV19, the J call TRBJ2-1; D ambiguous. The V end lost 5 bases, the J end lost 1 base, and 12 bases lay between the germline ends. This CDR3 is built from 15 residues. CDR1 is LNHDA, CDR2 SQIVND, per germline (reference sequence). As DNA, the CDR3 is TGTGCCAGTAGTTGGCATCTAGGATCCTACAATGAGCAGTTCTTC. This gives the protein CASSWHLGSYNEQFF.

The sample holds a few counts of this clone. This chain joins TRBV6-4 and TRBJ2-1, with D perhaps TRBD2 (6 bases). The ends were cut back, 6 bases at V and 6 bases at J, with 15 bases in the middle. CDR3 length: 14 amino acids. Looked up from germline, CDR1 is MRHNA and CDR2 is SNTAGT. Here the CDR3 reads CASRPGTGGNEQFF. CDR3 bases: TGTGCCAGCAGGCCCGGGACTGGGGGCAATGAGCAGTTCTTC.

This clone was seen only a few times. The chain employs TRBV7-9 and TRBJ1-5; no firm D call. The CDR3 consists of 14 residues. V was shortened by 4 bases and J by 6 bases, with 13 bases between the two germline ends. From germline, CDR1 is SEHNR and CDR2 FQNEAQ (reference sequence). CDR3 bases: TGTGCCAGCAGCTCACTGGGATTTGGTCAGCCCCAGCATTTT. Translating gives CASSSLGFGQPQHF.

V usage is TRBV19 and J usage is TRBJ2-3, with D hard to call. Trimming took off 6 bases at V and 0 bases at J, with 16 bases between the two ends. In germline, CDR1 is LNHDA, CDR2 SQIVND (reference sequence). This CDR3 region has 16 residues. The DNA for the CDR3 is TGTGCCAGTAGAAAATCGGGTCGGGCGAGCACAGATACGCAGTATTTT. Translating it yields CASRKSGRASTDTQYF.

The chain recombines TRBV5-4 with TRBJ2-7, with D possibly being TRBD1 or TRBD2 (6 bases each). The V end lost 5 bases, the J end lost 5 bases, and 17 bases lay between the germline ends. CDR3 length: 14 amino acids. Germline CDR1 reads SGHNT; CDR2 reads YYREEE (reference sequence). CDR3 protein: CASRIGGGGDEQYF. In DNA form, the CDR3 reads TGTGCCAGCAGGATAGGGGGAGGTGGTGACGAGCAGTACTTC.

At least ten counts were recorded for this clone. The CDR3 DNA is TGTGCCAGCAGTGAAGCAGAGACTAGCTCCTACGAGCAGTACTTC. Its translation is CASSEAETSSYEQYF. The rearrangement links TRBV6-1 to TRBJ2-7, with D possibly matching TRBD2 (6 bases). The CDR3 runs 15 residues. V lost 0 bases and J 0 bases, leaving 9 bases between the germline ends. CDR1 and CDR2 (germline): MNHNS, SASEGT.

Regarding this clone: This likely reflects a read error, since a far larger clone is one base away. At the DNA level, this CDR3 is encoded by other sequences in the same sample as well. The chain employs TRBV11-2 and TRBJ2-6; D perhaps matches TRBD1 (5 bases). The germline gives CDR1 SGHAT, CDR2 FQNNGV. The CDR3 runs 16 residues. The CDR3 nucleotides read TGTGCCAGCAGACCGACGGCGACCTCTGGGGCCAACGTCTTGACTTTC. Amino acids: CASRPTATSGANVLTF.

The V call is TRBV5-6, the J call TRBJ1-5; 10 positions agree with TRBD1. CDR3 length: 15 amino acids. Looked up from germline, CDR1 is SGHDT and CDR2 is YYEEEE. The ends lost 3 bases at V and 5 bases at J; junction bases unmatched: 5. This CDR3 reads CASSSTGGGDQPQHF. The CDR3 coding sequence is TGTGCCAGCAGCTCGACAGGGGGCGGCGATCAGCCCCAGCATTTT.

This clone was recorded a few times. This rearrangement joins TRBV9 to TRBJ2-1; 13 bases map to TRBD2. The CDR3 covers 16 residues. The germline V gene encodes CDR1 SGDLS and CDR2 YYNGEE. V gave up 0 bases and J gave up 9 bases; unmatched junction bases: 6. CDR3 DNA sequence: TGTGCCAGCAGCGTAGCCGCTACTAGCGGGAGGGGTGAGCAGTTCTTC. Amino acids: CASSVAATSGRGEQFF.

The V and J genes are TRBV6-4 and TRBJ2-3, with D uncertain. Germline CDR1 MRHNA, CDR2 SNTAGT. The CDR3 has 13 amino acids. V was cut by 6 bases and J by 1 base, with 8 bases left in between. DNA for the CDR3: TGTGCCAGCAGCTCGAGTGGCACAGATACGCAGTATTTT. This translates into CASSSSGTDTQYF.

The CDR3 protein is CASSRSGTSGSTGELFF. Written as DNA, the CDR3 is TGTGCCAGCAGCCGTTCCGGGACTAGCGGGAGCACCGGGGAGCTGTTTTTT. The chain couples TRBV5-8 to TRBJ2-2; 14 bases are a match to TRBD2. The CDR3 sequence is 17 residues long. V dropped 4 bases and J dropped 4; count of bases not matched to a gene: 6. Per the germline V gene, CDR1 is SGHTS and CDR2 is YDEGEE.

Comments on this clone: This same CDR3 is encoded by further DNA sequences in the sample. This rearrangement joins TRBV6-5 to TRBJ1-2; the D gene is possibly TRBD1 (5 bases). V was shortened by 5 bases and J by 4 bases, with 11 bases between the two germline ends. CDR1 is MNHEY, CDR2 SVGAGI, per germline. The length of the CDR3 is 13 residues. The CDR3 sequence is CASSLTGTYGYTF. The CDR3 coding sequence is TGTGCCAGCAGTCTAACAGGAACCTATGGCTACACCTTC.

The rearrangement uses TRBV7-6 and TRBJ2-7; the match to TRBD2 covers 8 bases. The CDR3 has 16 residues. Germline CDR1 reads SGHVS; CDR2 reads FNYEAQ. The junction had 10 bases not matched to a gene; V was cut back by 2 bases and J by 4 bases. In DNA form, the CDR3 reads TGTGCCAGCAGCTTACATCCCGGGGGGGGCTGGTACGAGCAGTACTTC. Its protein product is CASSLHPGGGWYEQYF.

The rearrangement uses TRBV9 and TRBJ2-2; possibly TRBD2 for D (6 bases). The germline V gene encodes CDR1 SGDLS and CDR2 YYNGEE. V was trimmed by 6 bases and J by 1 base, leaving 19 bases between them. This CDR3 is built from 17 residues. The CDR3 DNA is TGTGCCAGCATCTTACCGGGACTTAGAAAGAACACCGGGGAGCTGTTTTTT. This translates into CASILPGLRKNTGELFF.

The sample holds many counts of this clone. The gene calls are TRBV25-1 and TRBJ1-1; 9 positions match TRBD1. The germline CDR1 and CDR2 sequences are MGHDK and SYGVNS. This CDR3 has 14 amino acids. Trimming at V came to 4 bases and at J to 2 bases, leaving 2 bases not matched to a gene. CDR3 amino acids: CASSVTGGNTEAFF. CDR3 coding DNA: TGTGCCAGCAGTGTGACAGGGGGTAACACTGAAGCTTTCTTT.